The 22 T cell receptor beta chains in this list originate from one sample, sequenced in a study of Tregs in tolerant kidney transplant recipients. Sequenced by immunoSEQ multiplex PCR; TCRdb stores in-frame clones only, minus some. The table shows some 250,000 clones, with approximately 84% occurring only once. The sequenced material came from CD4+ T cells from blood. These receptors were obtained from a human donor in good health.

The chain joins TRBV5-1 to TRBJ1-4, with D hard to call. Germline V gene sequence: CDR1 SGHRS, CDR2 YFSETQ. There are 17 residues in the CDR3. Trimming shortened V by 0 bases and J by 0 bases, and 12 bases separated the two germline ends. In DNA form, the CDR3 reads TGCGCCAGCAGCTTGGCGGGCAGATATGCAACTAATGAAAAACTGTTTTTT. Its protein is CASSLAGRYATNEKLFF.

This chain links TRBV5-1 with TRBJ2-3; the D is unclear. This CDR3 contains 14 residues. Germline V gives CDR1 SGHRS, CDR2 YFSETQ. Trimming cost V 4 bases and J 2 bases, with 11 bases left between them. This chain's CDR3 is CASSGKGPTDTQYF. Here the CDR3 DNA reads TGCGCCAGCAGCGGTAAAGGGCCCACAGATACGCAGTATTTT.

This clone was observed once. The J gene is TRBJ2-7, the V gene TRBV7-9; TRBD1 or TRBD2 may be the D gene (5 bases each). The CDR3 extends over 14 amino acids. The germline CDR1 and CDR2 sequences are SEHNR and FQNEAQ (reference sequence). V was trimmed by 4 bases and J by 5 bases, leaving 15 bases between them. CDR3: CASSSSAGTNEQYF. Written as DNA, the CDR3 is TGTGCCAGCAGCTCCTCGGCAGGGACCAACGAGCAGTACTTC.

The V call is TRBV9, the J call TRBJ2-7; D is unresolved. The CDR3 is 13 residues long. Per the germline V gene, CDR1 is SGDLS and CDR2 is YYNGEE. V was trimmed by 4 bases and J by 6 bases, leaving 14 bases between them. CDR3 in DNA: TGTGCCAGCAGCCCCCGGCAGTCCACCGAGCAGTACTTC. It yields the protein CASSPRQSTEQYF.

The chain has TRBV18 and TRBJ1-4; the match to TRBD1 covers 11 bases. The CDR3 extends over 13 amino acids. Germline CDR1 KGHSH, CDR2 LQKENI. With 7 bases clipped from V and 11 bases from J, the junction kept 6 bases outside the gene matches. CDR3 in amino acids: CASCGTGGDKLFF. CDR3 bases: TGTGCCAGCTGCGGGACAGGGGGAGACAAACTGTTTTTT.

CDR3 sequence (DNA): TGTGCCACCAGCAGAGATATCGGGGGTGAAGCTTTCTTT. It specifies CATSRDIGGEAFF. The chain uses TRBV15 and TRBJ1-1, with D perhaps TRBD1 (5 bases). Germline V CDR1 and CDR2: LNHNV, YYDKDF (reference sequence). With 0 bases removed from V and 7 bases from J, the gap between germline ends came to 9 bases. CDR3 length: 13 amino acids.

V and J are TRBV18 and TRBJ2-5; perhaps TRBD2 as D (5 bases). The length of the CDR3 is 14 residues. V was cut by 1 base and J by 2 bases, with 8 bases left in between. The germline V gene encodes CDR1 KGHSH and CDR2 LQKENI. The CDR3 spells CASSPQSGQETQYF. CDR3 nucleotide sequence: TGTGCCAGCTCACCACAGAGCGGACAAGAGACCCAGTACTTC. The full variable domain, completed using reference TRBV18 and TRBJ2-5, is NAGVMQNPRHLVRRRGQEARLRCSPMKGHSHVYWYRQLPEEGLKFMVYLQKENIIDESGMPKERFSAEFPKEGPSILRIQQVVRGDSAAYFCASSPQSGQETQYFGPGTRLLVL.

This clone was seen a handful of times. The chain carries TRBV7-2 and TRBJ1-2; 8 bases match TRBD1. The CDR3 runs to 14 residues. CDR1 SGHTA and CDR2 FQGNSA come from the germline V gene. The ends lost 0 bases at V and 4 bases at J; junction bases unmatched: 1. CDR3 in amino acids: CASSLATGVYGYTF. The CDR3, as DNA: TGTGCCAGCAGCTTAGCGACAGGGGTCTATGGCTACACCTTC.

The chain joins TRBV29-1 to TRBJ2-7; TRBD1 matches 9 bases. The J segment lost 1 base and the V segment lost 4 bases, leaving 14 bases of the junction unmatched. Per the germline V gene, CDR1 is SQVTM and CDR2 is ANQGSEA. The CDR3 loop spans 17 amino acids. As DNA, the CDR3 is TGCAGCGTTGTACTCTCTGTCCCGGGACAGGGATCCTACGAGCAGTACTTC. It yields the protein CSVVLSVPGQGSYEQYF.

The chain links TRBV7-9 to TRBJ2-1; D is undetermined. Trimming took off 1 base at V and 0 bases at J, with 13 bases between the two ends. The V gene's germline CDR1 is SEHNR and CDR2 FQNEAQ (reference sequence). CDR3 length: 17 residues. The CDR3 DNA reads as TGTGCCAGCAGCTTAGGAGCTGCCTCAAGCTCCTACAATGAGCAGTTCTTC. It translates to CASSLGAASSSYNEQFF.

J is TRBJ1-3 and V is TRBV5-1, with D hard to call. The CDR3 has 14 amino acids. Trimming pared 3 bases from V and 0 bases from J, leaving 7 bases between. Germline-derived CDR1 and CDR2 are SGHRS and YFSETQ. CDR3 coding DNA: TGCGCCAGCAGCTGGGGTCCCTCTGGAAACACCATATATTTT. Translated, it gives CASSWGPSGNTIYF.

The chain recombines TRBV7-2 with TRBJ1-5; TRBD1 matches at 7 bases. Germline V gene lookup returns CDR1 SGHTA and CDR2 FQGNSA. Trimming took 1 base from V and 3 from J; bases not matched to a gene: 6. This CDR3 is built from 16 residues. CDR3 nucleotides: TGTGCCAGCAGCTTAGTGGGGACAGTCCTCAATCAGCCCCAGCATTTT. Protein product: CASSLVGTVLNQPQHF.

The chain links TRBV11-3 to TRBJ2-5; D is ambiguous. The V end lost 3 bases, the J end lost 1 base, and 6 bases lay between the germline ends. Germline V lookup: CDR1 SGHNT, CDR2 YENEEA. The CDR3 spans 13 residues. CDR3 residues: CASSFSAQETQYF. The DNA for the CDR3 is TGTGCCAGCAGCTTCAGCGCCCAAGAGACCCAGTACTTC. Full variable domain (rest looked up from reference TRBV11-3 and TRBJ2-5): EAGVVQSPRYKIIEKKQPVAFWCNPISGHNTLYWYLQNLGQGPELLIRYENEEAVDDSQLPKDRFSAERLKGVDSTLKIQPAELGDSAVYLCASSFSAQETQYFGPGTRLLVL.

The V call is TRBV6-5, the J call TRBJ2-3, with unresolved D. There are 12 residues in the CDR3. Per the germline V gene, CDR1 is MNHEY and CDR2 is SVGAGI. V was shortened by 0 bases and J by 6 bases, with 4 bases between the two germline ends. The CDR3 nucleotides read TGTGCCAGCAGTTACTCGGGCGATACGCAGTATTTT. As protein: CASSYSGDTQYF.

The chain couples TRBV5-1 to TRBJ2-1, with TRBD1 identical over 7 bases. V dropped 4 bases and J dropped 1; count of bases not matched to a gene: 8. The CDR3 runs to 16 residues. Germline V CDR1 and CDR2: SGHRS, YFSETQ. CDR3 sequence: CASSEGYRGSYNEQFF. In DNA form, the CDR3 reads TGCGCCAGCAGCGAGGGCTACAGGGGATCCTACAATGAGCAGTTCTTC.

The gene calls are TRBV13 and TRBJ1-3; no clear D gene. This CDR3 has 14 residues. Germline CDR1 is PRHDT and CDR2 is FYEKMQ (reference sequence). Trimming took 3 bases from V and 0 from J, leaving 6 bases between them. The chain's CDR3 is CASSFQISGNTIYF. The DNA for the CDR3 is TGTGCCAGCAGCTTCCAGATCTCTGGAAACACCATATATTTT.

Points on this clone: Other DNA sequences of this sample code for an identical CDR3. The CDR3 sequence is CASSLNGAGPLTYGYTF. The CDR3 DNA is TGTGCCAGCAGCCTCAACGGGGCAGGGCCGTTGACGTATGGCTACACCTTC. The gene calls are TRBV7-9 and TRBJ1-2, with D perhaps TRBD1 (5 bases). Trimming took off 5 bases at V and 5 bases at J, with 24 bases between the two ends. The germline gives CDR1 SEHNR, CDR2 FQNEAQ (reference sequence). CDR3 length: 17 residues. Complete variable domain (other parts from reference TRBV7-9 and TRBJ1-2): DTGVSQNPRHKITKRGQNVTFRCDPISEHNRLYWYRQTLGQGPEFLTYFQNEAQLEKSRLLSDRFSAERPKGSFSTLEIQRTEQGDSAMYLCASSLNGAGPLTYGYTFGSGTRLTVV.

The chain employs TRBV30 and TRBJ2-3, with D possibly being TRBD1 or TRBD2 (6 bases each). Looked up from germline, CDR1 is GTSNPN and CDR2 is SVGIG (reference sequence). Deletions cut 2 bases from V and 4 bases from J, with 13 bases between. CDR3 length: 14 amino acids. This CDR3 is CAWSKEGVPDTQYF. CDR3 in DNA: TGTGCCTGGAGTAAGGAGGGGGTCCCAGATACGCAGTATTTT. Combining the CDR3 with reference TRBV30 and TRBJ2-3 gives the whole variable domain SQTIHQWPATLVQPVGSPLSLECTVEGTSNPNLYWYRQAAGRGLQLLFYSVGIGQISSEVPQNLSASRPQDRQFILSSKKLLLSDSGFYLCAWSKEGVPDTQYFGPGTRLTVL.

The rearrangement joins TRBV6-1 to TRBJ2-6; TRBD2 is a possible D gene (5 bases). Trimming left V 2 bases short and J 4 bases short, with 12 bases between. Per the germline V gene, CDR1 is MNHNS and CDR2 is SASEGT. There are 16 residues in the CDR3. The CDR3 region has the DNA TGTGCCAGCAGTGAAATGTTGGGGAGAGGGGCCAACGTCCTGACTTTC. It encodes CASSEMLGRGANVLTF.

The chain carries TRBV5-1 and TRBJ1-1; 9 nucleotides match TRBD1. V shed 0 bases and J 6 bases; nucleotides not matched to a gene: 6. The CDR3 runs 15 residues. Germline V lookup: CDR1 SGHRS, CDR2 YFSETQ. The CDR3 sequence: CASSLVPTGGPEAFF. In nucleotides, the CDR3 is TGCGCCAGCAGCTTGGTGCCGACAGGGGGTCCTGAAGCTTTCTTT.

This sequence joins TRBV7-2 and TRBJ1-5; 7 bases map to TRBD1. The germline V gene has CDR1 SGHTA and CDR2 FQGNSA. V shed 2 bases and J 4 bases; nucleotides not matched to a gene: 8. CDR3 length equals 16 residues. The CDR3 nucleotides read TGTGCCAGCAGCTTAACGACAGGGAGGCTAAATCAGCCCCAGCATTTT. As protein: CASSLTTGRLNQPQHF.

The gene calls are TRBV18 and TRBJ1-2; D call uncertain. Between the trimmed V and J ends, which lost 3 bases and 2 bases, there was a span of 7 bases. Germline CDR1 reads KGHSH; CDR2 reads LQKENI. The CDR3 runs 13 residues. In DNA form, the CDR3 reads TGTGCCAGCTCACCGGGATCCAACTATGGCTACACCTTC. It codes for CASSPGSNYGYTF.